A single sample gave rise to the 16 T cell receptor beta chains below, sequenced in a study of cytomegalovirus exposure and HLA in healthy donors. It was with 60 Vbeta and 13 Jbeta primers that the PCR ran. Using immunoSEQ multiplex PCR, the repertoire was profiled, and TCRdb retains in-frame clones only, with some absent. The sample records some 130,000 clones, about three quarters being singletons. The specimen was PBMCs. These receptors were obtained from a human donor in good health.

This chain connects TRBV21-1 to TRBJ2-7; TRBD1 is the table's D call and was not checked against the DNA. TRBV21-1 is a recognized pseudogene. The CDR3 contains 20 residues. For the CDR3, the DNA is TGTGCCAGCAGCAAAGTTCTGGGACAGGGCCCATTTCCCCTCAGCTACGAGCAGTACTTC. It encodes CASSKVLGQGPFPLSYEQYF.

The CDR3: CASSVDRTYEQYF. CDR3 bases: TGTGCCAGCAGTGTGGACAGAACCTACGAGCAGTACTTC. J is TRBJ2-5 and V is TRBV6-4; D possibly corresponds to TRBD1 (6 bases). The J call may be wrong; the DNA end is better matched by TRBJ2-7. Germline loops: CDR1 MRHNA, CDR2 SNTAGT. This CDR3 has 13 residues.

CDR3 DNA sequence: TGTGCCAGCAGCTTAGATACCGAGCGGGAGGGTGAGCAGTTCTTC. It yields the protein CASSLDTEREGEQFF. The rearrangement uses TRBV11-2 and TRBJ2-1; 10 bases line up with TRBD2. With V trimmed by 0 bases and J by 9 bases, 5 bases remained unmatched. The germline V gene encodes CDR1 SGHAT and CDR2 FQNNGV. The CDR3 is 15 amino acids.

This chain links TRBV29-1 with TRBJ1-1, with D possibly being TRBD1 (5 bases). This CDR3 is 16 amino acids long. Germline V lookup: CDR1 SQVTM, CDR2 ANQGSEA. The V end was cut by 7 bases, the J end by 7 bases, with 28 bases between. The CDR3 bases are TGCAGCGCCCCTCGGCCAGGGAGGAAGGAGGCAAATGAAGCTTTCTTT. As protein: CSAPRPGRKEANEAFF.

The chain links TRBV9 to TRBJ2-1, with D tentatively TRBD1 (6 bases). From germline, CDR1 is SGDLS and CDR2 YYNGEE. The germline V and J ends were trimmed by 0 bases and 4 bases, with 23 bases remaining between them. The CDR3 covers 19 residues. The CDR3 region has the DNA TGTGCCAGCAGCGTAGACCCAGGGTCGGGGTTGGGGACATACAATGAGCAGTTCTTC. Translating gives CASSVDPGSGLGTYNEQFF.

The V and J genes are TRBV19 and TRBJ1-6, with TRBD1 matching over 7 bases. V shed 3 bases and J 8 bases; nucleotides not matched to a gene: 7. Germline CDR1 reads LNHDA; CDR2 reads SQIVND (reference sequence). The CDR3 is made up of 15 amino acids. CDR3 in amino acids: CASSIRPGGDSPLHF. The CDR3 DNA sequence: TGTGCCAGTAGTATTAGGCCAGGGGGAGATTCACCCCTCCACTTT.

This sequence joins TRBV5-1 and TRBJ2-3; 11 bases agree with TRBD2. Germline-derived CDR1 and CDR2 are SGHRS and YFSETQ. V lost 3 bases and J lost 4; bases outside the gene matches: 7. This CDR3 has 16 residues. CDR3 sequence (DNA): TGCGCCAGCAGCTCCTCCCTAGCGGGGGGTGCAGATACGCAGTATTTT. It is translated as CASSSSLAGGADTQYF.

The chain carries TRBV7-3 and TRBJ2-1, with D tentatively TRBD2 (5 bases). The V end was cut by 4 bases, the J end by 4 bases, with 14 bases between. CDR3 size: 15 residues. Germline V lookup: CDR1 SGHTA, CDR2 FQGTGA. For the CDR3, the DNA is TGTGCCAGCAGCTCGATACCAGGAGGATACAATGAGCAGTTCTTC. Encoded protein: CASSSIPGGYNEQFF.

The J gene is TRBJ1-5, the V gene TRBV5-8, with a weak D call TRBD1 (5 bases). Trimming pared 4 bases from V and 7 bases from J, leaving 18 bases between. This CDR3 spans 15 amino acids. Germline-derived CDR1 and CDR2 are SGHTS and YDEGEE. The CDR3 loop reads CASSTRQYVGQPQHF. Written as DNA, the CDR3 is TGTGCCAGCAGCACCCGACAGTACGTTGGGCAGCCCCAGCATTTT.

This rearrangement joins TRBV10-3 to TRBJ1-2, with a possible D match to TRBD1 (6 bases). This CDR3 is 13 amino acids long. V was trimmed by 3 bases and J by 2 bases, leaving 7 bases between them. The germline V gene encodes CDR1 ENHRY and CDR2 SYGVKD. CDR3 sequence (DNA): TGTGCCATCAGTGAAGGACAGAACTATGGCTACACCTTC. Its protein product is CAISEGQNYGYTF.

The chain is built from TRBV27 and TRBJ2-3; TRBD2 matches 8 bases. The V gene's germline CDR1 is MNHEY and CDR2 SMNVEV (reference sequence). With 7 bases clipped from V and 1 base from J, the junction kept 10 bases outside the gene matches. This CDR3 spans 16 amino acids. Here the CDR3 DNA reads TGTGCCAGCACCCGGGGGGAAGCGGGAGGCACAGATACGCAGTATTTT. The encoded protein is CASTRGEAGGTDTQYF.

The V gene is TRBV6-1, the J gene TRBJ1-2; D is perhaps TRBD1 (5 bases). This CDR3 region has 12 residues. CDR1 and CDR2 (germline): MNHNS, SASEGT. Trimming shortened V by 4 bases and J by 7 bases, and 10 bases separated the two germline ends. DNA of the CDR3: TGTGCCAGCAGTGTGCAGGGTGGTGGCTACACCTTC. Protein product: CASSVQGGGYTF.

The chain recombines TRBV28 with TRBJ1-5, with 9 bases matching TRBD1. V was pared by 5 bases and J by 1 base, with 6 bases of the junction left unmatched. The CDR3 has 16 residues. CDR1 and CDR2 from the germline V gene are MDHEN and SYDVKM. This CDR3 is CASSPQGQGSNQPQHF. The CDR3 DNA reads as TGTGCCAGCAGTCCACAAGGACAGGGGAGCAATCAGCCCCAGCATTTT.

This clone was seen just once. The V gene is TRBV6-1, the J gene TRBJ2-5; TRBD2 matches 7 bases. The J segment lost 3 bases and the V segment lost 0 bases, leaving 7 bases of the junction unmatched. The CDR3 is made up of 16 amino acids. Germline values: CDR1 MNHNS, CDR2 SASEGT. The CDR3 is CASSEALGGVKETQYF. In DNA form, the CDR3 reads TGTGCCAGCAGTGAAGCGCTGGGGGGGGTTAAAGAGACCCAGTACTTC.

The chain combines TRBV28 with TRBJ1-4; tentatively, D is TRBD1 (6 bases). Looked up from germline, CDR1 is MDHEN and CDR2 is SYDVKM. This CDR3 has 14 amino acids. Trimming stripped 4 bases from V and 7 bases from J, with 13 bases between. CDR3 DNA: TGTGCCAGCAGTTCACAGGGACCAGGTGAAAAACTGTTTTTT. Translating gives CASSSQGPGEKLFF.

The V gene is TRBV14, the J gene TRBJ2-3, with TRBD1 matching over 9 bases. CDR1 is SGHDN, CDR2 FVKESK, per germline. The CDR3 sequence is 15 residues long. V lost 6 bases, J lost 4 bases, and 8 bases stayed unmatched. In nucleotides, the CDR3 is TGTGCCAGCAGGGACGGGACAGGGTTGTCAGATACGCAGTATTTT. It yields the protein CASRDGTGLSDTQYF. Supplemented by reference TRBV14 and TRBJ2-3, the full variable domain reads EAGVTQFPSHSVIEKGQTVTLRCDPISGHDNLYWYRRVMGKEIKFLLHFVKESKQDESGMPNNRFLAERTGGTYSTLKVQPAELEDSGVYFCASRDGTGLSDTQYFGPGTRLTVL.